What follows describes a single TCR beta chain. Seattle participants joined during active infection and were tracked over time. The data originate from a study of blood T cell repertoires in COVID-19. Study-wide background: Specimens from acute and convalescent COVID-19 originated in the United States, Italy and Spain.

The CDR3 spans 13 residues. CDR1 is LNHDA and CDR2 is SQIVND in the germline V gene (reference sequence). V lost 4 bases and J 7 bases, leaving 13 bases between the germline ends. Profiling relied on immunoSEQ multiplex PCR, and the TCRdb table lists in-frame clones only, not all of them. The sample has roughly 160,000 clones; roughly four fifths are singletons. This receptor was obtained from a woman of 80 years or more with COVID-19, enrolled during active disease. The chain carries TRBV19 and TRBJ1-1, with D perhaps TRBD1 (5 bases). Sequenced input: peripheral blood. CDR3 in amino acids: CASSTPRAGEAFF. The CDR3 DNA sequence: TGTGCCAGTAGTACCCCCAGGGCCGGTGAAGCTTTCTTT.